This passage covers 8 T cell receptor beta chains from one sample sequenced in a study of cytotoxic CD8 clonotypes in ibrutinib-treated CLL. The repertoire was sequenced with immunoSEQ multiplex PCR; TCRdb's copy has only in-frame clones and lacks some. The repertoire holds over 8,500 clones, with approximately 81% as singletons. This specimen was PBMCs, taken at disease progression, from a patient treated with ibrutinib. The source is a human donor with chronic lymphocytic leukemia.

The chain is built from TRBV7-8 and TRBJ2-1, with 15 bases aligning to TRBD2. The CDR3 is made up of 19 amino acids. Germline values: CDR1 SGHVS, CDR2 FQNEAQ. J was trimmed by 3 bases and V by 2 bases; bases with no gene match: 8. For the CDR3, the DNA is TGTGCCAGCAGCTTATATGGGACTAGCGGGAGGAGGTACTACAATGAGCAGTTCTTC. Translation gives CASSLYGTSGRRYYNEQFF.

The chain links TRBV18 to TRBJ2-7, with D tentatively TRBD1 or TRBD2 (5 bases each). The germline V gene encodes CDR1 KGHSH and CDR2 LQKENI. Trimming left V 4 bases short and J 3 bases short, with 10 bases between. The CDR3 consists of 13 residues. The CDR3 here is CASSLGTDYEQYF. The CDR3 DNA reads TGTGCCAGCTCACTTGGGACCGACTACGAGCAGTACTTC.

The V gene is TRBV19, the J gene TRBJ2-1, with D possibly called TRBD1 or TRBD2 (5 bases each). The germline CDR1 and CDR2 sequences are LNHDA and SQIVND (reference sequence). Trimming shortened V by 1 base and J by 9 bases, and 13 bases separated the two germline ends. The CDR3 runs to 14 residues. In DNA form, the CDR3 reads TGTGCCAGTAGTATAGCTCCTCTTGGGGGTGAGCAGTTCTTC. Translation: CASSIAPLGGEQFF.

The V gene is TRBV4-2, the J gene TRBJ2-7, with D tentatively TRBD2 (7 bases). The CDR3 is 14 amino acids. Looked up from germline, CDR1 is LGHNA and CDR2 is YNFKEQ. The ends were cut back, 4 bases at V and 2 bases at J, with 12 bases in the middle. DNA for the CDR3: TGTGCCAGCAGCCTAGAAGGGGGGGCCTACGAGCAGTACTTC. As protein: CASSLEGGAYEQYF.

This clone is a singleton in its sample. This rearrangement joins TRBV5-8 to TRBJ1-1; 8 bases are a match to TRBD1. The V gene's germline CDR1 is SGHTS and CDR2 YDEGEE. The trim removed 2 bases at V and 1 base at J, leaving 4 bases unmatched. The CDR3 runs to 15 residues. This CDR3 reads CASSFGQGRNTEAFF. As DNA, the CDR3 is TGTGCCAGCAGCTTTGGACAGGGCCGGAACACTGAAGCTTTCTTT.

This clone appeared a single time. The chain uses TRBV18 and TRBJ1-2; 8 positions agree with TRBD1. Per germline, CDR1 KGHSH and CDR2 LQKENI. The CDR3 spans 16 residues. V was clipped by 1 base and J by 4 bases; unmatched bases: 8. CDR3 nucleotides: TGTGCCAGCTCACCACGACCGACACAGGGGGTCTATGGCTACACCTTC. The encoded protein is CASSPRPTQGVYGYTF.

The chain carries TRBV27 and TRBJ1-4; tentative D call: TRBD1 (5 bases). Germline CDR1 and CDR2: MNHEY and SMNVEV (reference sequence). The CDR3 covers 15 residues. The ends were cut back, 5 bases at V and 8 bases at J, with 18 bases in the middle. The CDR3 nucleotides are TGTGCCAGCAGTCCCTCGGCAGGGTCCCAGGAAAAACTGTTTTTT. Translation gives CASSPSAGSQEKLFF.

The chain combines TRBV7-8 with TRBJ1-2; a possible D gene is TRBD1 (6 bases). This CDR3 contains 14 residues. Per germline, CDR1 SGHVS and CDR2 FQNEAQ. The ends were cut back, 1 base at V and 5 bases at J, with 11 bases in the middle. The CDR3 bases are TGTGCCAGCAGCTTAGGCGGTCAGGGGTATGGCTACACCTTC. This encodes CASSLGGQGYGYTF.